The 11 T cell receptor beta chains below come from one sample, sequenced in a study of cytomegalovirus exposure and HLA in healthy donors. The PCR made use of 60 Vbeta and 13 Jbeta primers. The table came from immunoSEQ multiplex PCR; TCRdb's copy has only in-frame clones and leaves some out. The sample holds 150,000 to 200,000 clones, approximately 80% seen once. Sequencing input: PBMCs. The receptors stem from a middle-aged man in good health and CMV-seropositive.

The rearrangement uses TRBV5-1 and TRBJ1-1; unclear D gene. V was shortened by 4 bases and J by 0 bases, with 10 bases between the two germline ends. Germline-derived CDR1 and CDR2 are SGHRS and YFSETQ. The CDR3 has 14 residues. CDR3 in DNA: TGCGCCAGCAGCAGAACAGACATGAACACTGAAGCTTTCTTT. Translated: CASSRTDMNTEAFF.

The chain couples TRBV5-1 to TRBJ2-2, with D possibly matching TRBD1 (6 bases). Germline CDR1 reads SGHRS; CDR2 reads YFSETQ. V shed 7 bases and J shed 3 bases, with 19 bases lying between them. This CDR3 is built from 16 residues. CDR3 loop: CASAVFRGSDTGELFF. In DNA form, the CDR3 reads TGCGCCAGCGCAGTTTTCAGGGGCTCGGACACCGGGGAGCTGTTTTTT. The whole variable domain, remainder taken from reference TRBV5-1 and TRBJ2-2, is KAGVTQTPRYLIKTRGQQVTLSCSPISGHRSVSWYQQTPGQGLQFLFEYFSETQRNKGNFPGRFSGRQFSNSRSEMNVSTLELGDSALYLCASAVFRGSDTGELFFGEGSRLTVL.

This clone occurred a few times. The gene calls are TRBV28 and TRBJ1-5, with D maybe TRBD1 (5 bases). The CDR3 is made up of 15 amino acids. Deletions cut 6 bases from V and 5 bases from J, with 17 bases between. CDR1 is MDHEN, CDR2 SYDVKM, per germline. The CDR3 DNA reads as TGTGCCAGCAGCCTCAAGGGGTCCTCTCATCAGCCCCAGCATTTT. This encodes CASSLKGSSHQPQHF.

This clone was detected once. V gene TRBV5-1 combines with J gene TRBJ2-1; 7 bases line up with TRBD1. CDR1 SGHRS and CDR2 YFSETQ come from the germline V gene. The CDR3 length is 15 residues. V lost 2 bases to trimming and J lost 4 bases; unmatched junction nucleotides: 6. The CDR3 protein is CASSLQTGSYNEQFF. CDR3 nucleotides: TGCGCCAGCAGCTTACAGACAGGGTCATACAATGAGCAGTTCTTC. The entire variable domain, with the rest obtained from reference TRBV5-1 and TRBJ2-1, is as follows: KAGVTQTPRYLIKTRGQQVTLSCSPISGHRSVSWYQQTPGQGLQFLFEYFSETQRNKGNFPGRFSGRQFSNSRSEMNVSTLELGDSALYLCASSLQTGSYNEQFFGPGTRLTVL.

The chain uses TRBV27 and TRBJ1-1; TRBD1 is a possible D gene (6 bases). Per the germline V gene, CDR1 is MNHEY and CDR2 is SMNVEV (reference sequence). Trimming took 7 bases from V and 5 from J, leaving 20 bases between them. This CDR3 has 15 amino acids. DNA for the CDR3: TGTGCCAGCACCAGAGCTTTCAGGGGCCAAACTGAAGCTTTCTTT. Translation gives CASTRAFRGQTEAFF.

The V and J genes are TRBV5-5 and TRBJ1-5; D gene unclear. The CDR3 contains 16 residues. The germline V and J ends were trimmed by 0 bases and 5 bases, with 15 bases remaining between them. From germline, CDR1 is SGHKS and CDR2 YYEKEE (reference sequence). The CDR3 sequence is CASSLAGLVYDQPQHF. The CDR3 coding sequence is TGTGCCAGCAGCTTGGCCGGTCTGGTATACGATCAGCCCCAGCATTTT. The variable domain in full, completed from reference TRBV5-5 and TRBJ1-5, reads DAGVTQSPTHLIKTRGQQVTLRCSPISGHKSVSWYQQVLGQGPQFIFQYYEKEERGRGNFPDRFSARQFPNYSSELNVNALLLGDSALYLCASSLAGLVYDQPQHFGDGTRLSIL.

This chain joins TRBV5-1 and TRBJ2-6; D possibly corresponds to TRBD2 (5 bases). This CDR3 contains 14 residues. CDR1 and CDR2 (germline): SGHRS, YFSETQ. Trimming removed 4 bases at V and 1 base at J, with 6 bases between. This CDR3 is CASSEGSGANVLTF. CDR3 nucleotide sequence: TGCGCCAGCAGCGAGGGATCTGGGGCCAACGTCCTGACTTTC.

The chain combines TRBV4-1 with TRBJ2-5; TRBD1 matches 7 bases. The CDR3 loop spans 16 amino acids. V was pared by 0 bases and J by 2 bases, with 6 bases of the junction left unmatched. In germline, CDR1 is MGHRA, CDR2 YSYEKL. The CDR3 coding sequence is TGCGCCAGCAGCCAAGATAAAGGGACAGAACAAGAGACCCAGTACTTC. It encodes CASSQDKGTEQETQYF.

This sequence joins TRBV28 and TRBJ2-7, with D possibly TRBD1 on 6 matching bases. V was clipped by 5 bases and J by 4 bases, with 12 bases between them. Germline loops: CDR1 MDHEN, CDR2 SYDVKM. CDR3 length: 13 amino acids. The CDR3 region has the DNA TGTGCCAGCAGTCCACCGGACAGTTACGAGCAGTACTTC. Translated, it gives CASSPPDSYEQYF.

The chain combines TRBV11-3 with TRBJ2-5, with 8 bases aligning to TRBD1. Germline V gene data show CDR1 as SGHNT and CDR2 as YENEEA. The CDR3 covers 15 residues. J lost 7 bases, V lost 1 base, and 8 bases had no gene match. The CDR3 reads CASSLVAGGGGTQYF. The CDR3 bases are TGTGCCAGCAGCTTAGTTGCAGGGGGCGGAGGGACCCAGTACTTC.

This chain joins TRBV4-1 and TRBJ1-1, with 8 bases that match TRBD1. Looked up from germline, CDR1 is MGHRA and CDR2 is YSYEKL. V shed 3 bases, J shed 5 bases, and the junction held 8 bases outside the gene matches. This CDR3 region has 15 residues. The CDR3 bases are TGCGCCAGCAGCCAGGGCAGGGGGCAAGGGACTGAAGCTTTCTTT. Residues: CASSQGRGQGTEAFF.